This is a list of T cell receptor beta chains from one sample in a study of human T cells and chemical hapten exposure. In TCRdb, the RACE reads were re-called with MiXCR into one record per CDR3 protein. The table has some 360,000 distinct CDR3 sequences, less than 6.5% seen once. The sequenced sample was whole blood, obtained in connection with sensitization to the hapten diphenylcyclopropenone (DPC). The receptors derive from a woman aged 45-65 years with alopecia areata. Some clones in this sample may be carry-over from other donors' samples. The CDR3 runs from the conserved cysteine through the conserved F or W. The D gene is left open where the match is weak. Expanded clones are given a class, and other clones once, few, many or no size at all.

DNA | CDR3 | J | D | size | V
TGTGCCAGCAGCTTGGTAGCAGGGATGAATGTGCAAGAGACCCAGTACTTC | CASSLVAGMNVQETQYF | TRBJ2-5 | . | many | TRBV5-6
TGCGCCAGCAAACTAAATGCGGTCGGAGAGACCCAGTACTTC | CASKLNAVGETQYF | TRBJ2-5 | . | many | TRBV5-1
TGTGCCAGCCCAGGGGGCGACTATGGCTACACCTTC | CASPGGDYGYTF | TRBJ1-2 | TRBD1 | many | TRBV6-1
TGCGCCAGCAGCCAAGAAGACAGGGAGACAGATACGCAGTATTTT | CASSQEDRETDTQYF | TRBJ2-3 | TRBD1 | many | TRBV4-1
TGTGCCAGCAGTTCCCACAGGGGGAGGGCTGAAGCTTTCTTT | CASSSHRGRAEAFF | TRBJ1-1 | TRBD1 | few | TRBV6-1
TGCGCCAGCAGCTTGTTGCTAGCGGGGAACACCGGGGAGCTGTTTTTT | CASSLLLAGNTGELFF | TRBJ2-2 | TRBD2 | many | TRBV5-1
TGTGCCAGCAGCCCCGGCGTTTTGACAGGGGGCACAGATACGCAGTATTTT | CASSPGVLTGGTDTQYF | TRBJ2-3 | TRBD1 | . | TRBV7-9
TGTGCCAGCAGTCCGGTGGGGGCCTACGAGCAGTACTTC | CASSPVGAYEQYF | TRBJ2-7 | . | many | TRBV12-3/TRBV12-4
TGTGCCCCTAAGGGGATTCCCGGGGAGCTGTTTTTT | CAPKGIPGELFF | TRBJ2-2 | . | many | TRBV10-3
TGTGCCTGGAGTGTACTAGGGGTGCCCGAGCAGTACTTC | CAWSVLGVPEQYF | TRBJ2-7 | . | few | TRBV30
TGTGCCAGCAGTTCCGGACAGCCCCAAGAGACCCAGTACTTC | CASSSGQPQETQYF | TRBJ2-5 | . | many | TRBV28
TGCGCCAGCAGCCAAACAAGGGGACGCACAGATACGCAGTATTTT | CASSQTRGRTDTQYF | TRBJ2-3 | . | many | TRBV4-1
TGCAGTGCACTAGCGGGGGATACTACAGATACGCAGTATTTT | CSALAGDTTDTQYF | TRBJ2-3 | TRBD2 | . | TRBV20-1
TGTGCCAGCAGCTTAATGGGAGGGGATTTACCTGAGCAGTACTTC | CASSLMGGDLPEQYF | TRBJ2-7 | TRBD2 | . | TRBV7-3
TGTGCCAGCAGTGCCCCCGGGAGAAATAATTCACCCCTCCACTTT | CASSAPGRNNSPLHF | TRBJ1-6 | . | . | TRBV25-1
TGTGCCAGCCAGAGGGCAACTAATGAAAAACTGTTTTTT | CASQRATNEKLFF | TRBJ1-4 | . | few | TRBV27
TGTGCCAGCGAGGGGCGGGAGAAAATCGATGAGCAGTTCTTC | CASEGREKIDEQFF | TRBJ2-1 | TRBD2 | many | TRBV6-2/TRBV6-3
TGTGCCAGCACCCTAAGGGGCAGGAGTTACACCTTC | CASTLRGRSYTF | TRBJ1-2 | . | many | TRBV13
TGTGCCAGCAGTTTGACAACTAGCTACGAGCAGTACTTC | CASSLTTSYEQYF | TRBJ2-7 | . | many | TRBV12-3/TRBV12-4
TGTGCCAGCAGCTCGGCCCCCGGGACTAGCGGGGGGGTGCAGTTCTTC | CASSSAPGTSGGVQFF | TRBJ2-1 | TRBD2 | many | TRBV7-2
TGTGCCAGCAGCCAAACGGTAGCGGGGGAGAATGAGCAGTACTTC | CASSQTVAGENEQYF | TRBJ2-7 | TRBD2 | . | TRBV3-1
TGCAGTGCCGAATATTCCGGTCCGCCCTACGAGCAGTACTTC | CSAEYSGPPYEQYF | TRBJ2-7 | . | many | TRBV20-1
TGTGCCAGCTCCGGACTGGGGAACACTGAAGCTTTCTTT | CASSGLGNTEAFF | TRBJ1-1 | . | many | TRBV25-1
TGTGCCAGCAGCTTAGATCCCCACAGTGAAGAGACCCAGTACTTC | CASSLDPHSEETQYF | TRBJ2-5 | . | many | TRBV11-2
TGTGCCAGCAGTCCGGTCACAGATACGCAGTATTTT | CASSPVTDTQYF | TRBJ2-3 | . | many | TRBV12-3/TRBV12-4
TGTGCCAGCAGCTTGGTTCCCTCTGGGGCCAACGTCCTGACTTTC | CASSLVPSGANVLTF | TRBJ2-6 | . | . | TRBV7-9
TGTGCCACCAGCAGAGATCGTGGGACGCTTACGGACGATGAGCAGTTCTTC | CATSRDRGTLTDDEQFF | TRBJ2-1 | . | few | TRBV15
TGCAGTGCTACCGGCCAGAACACTGAAGCTTTCTTT | CSATGQNTEAFF | TRBJ1-1 | . | . | TRBV20-1
TGTGCCACCGTGACTAGCGGGAGCTCCTACAATGAGCAGTTCTTC | CATVTSGSSYNEQFF | TRBJ2-1 | TRBD2 | few | TRBV28
TGCAGTGCGAGACCGGGACAGGGGATCCAGCCCCAGCATTTT | CSARPGQGIQPQHF | TRBJ1-5 | TRBD1 | few | TRBV20-1
TGTGCCAGTAGACTAACCAGGGCCAACGTCCTGACTTTC | CASRLTRANVLTF | TRBJ2-6 | . | few | TRBV19
TGTGCCAGCTCACCAGTCGCGGCCACTGAAGCTTTCTTT | CASSPVAATEAFF | TRBJ1-1 | . | . | TRBV18
TGTGCCTCTGGGGCCGCCGAGGGACAGCCCCAGCATTTT | CASGAAEGQPQHF | TRBJ1-5 | . | many | TRBV10-3
TGCGCCAGCAGCACCTCCCCGCAAGGAGAAAAACTGTTTTTT | CASSTSPQGEKLFF | TRBJ1-4 | . | . | TRBV5-1
TGTGCCAGCAGCCGGAGCAGGGGGTCCCACGAGCAGTACTTC | CASSRSRGSHEQYF | TRBJ2-7 | TRBD1 | many | TRBV4-2
TGCAGTGCTCACTCGGGACTCTTCACAGATACGCAGTATTTT | CSAHSGLFTDTQYF | TRBJ2-3 | . | few | TRBV20-1
TGTGCCAGCAGGAACCTACAGGGGGCTTTGGGCAATGAGCAGTTCTTC | CASRNLQGALGNEQFF | TRBJ2-1 | TRBD1 | . | TRBV11-2
TGTGCCAGCCTTGGGAGCGGAAAACTGTTTTTT | CASLGSGKLFF | TRBJ1-4 | . | . | TRBV10-3
TGCGCCAGCAGCCCGGACCAGGAGGAGACCCAGTACTTC | CASSPDQEETQYF | TRBJ2-5 | . | many | TRBV5-1